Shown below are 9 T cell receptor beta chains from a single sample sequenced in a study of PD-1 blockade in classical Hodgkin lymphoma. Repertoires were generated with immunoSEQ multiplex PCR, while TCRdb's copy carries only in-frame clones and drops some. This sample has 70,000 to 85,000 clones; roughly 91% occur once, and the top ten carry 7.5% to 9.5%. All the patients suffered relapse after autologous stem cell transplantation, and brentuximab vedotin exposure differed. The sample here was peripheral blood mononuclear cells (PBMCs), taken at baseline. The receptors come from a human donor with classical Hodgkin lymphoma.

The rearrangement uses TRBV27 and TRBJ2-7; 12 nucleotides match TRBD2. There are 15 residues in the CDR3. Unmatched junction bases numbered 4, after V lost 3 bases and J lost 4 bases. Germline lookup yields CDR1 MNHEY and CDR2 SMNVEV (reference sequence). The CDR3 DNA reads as TGTGCCAGCAGTTTTTCTAGCGGGAGGGGGTACGAGCAGTACTTC. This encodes CASSFSSGRGYEQYF.

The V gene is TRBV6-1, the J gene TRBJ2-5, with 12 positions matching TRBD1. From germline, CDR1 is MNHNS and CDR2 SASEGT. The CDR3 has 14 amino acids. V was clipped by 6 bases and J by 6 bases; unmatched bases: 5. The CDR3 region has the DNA TGTGCCAGCAGAGGGACAGGGGGCATGAAGACCCAGTACTTC. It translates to CASRGTGGMKTQYF.

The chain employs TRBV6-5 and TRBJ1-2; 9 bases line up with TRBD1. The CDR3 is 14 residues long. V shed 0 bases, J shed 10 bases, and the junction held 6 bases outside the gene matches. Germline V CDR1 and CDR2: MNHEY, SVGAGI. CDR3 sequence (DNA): TGTGCCAGCAGTTACTCGCCGGGACAGGGATCCTACACCTTC. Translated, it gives CASSYSPGQGSYTF.

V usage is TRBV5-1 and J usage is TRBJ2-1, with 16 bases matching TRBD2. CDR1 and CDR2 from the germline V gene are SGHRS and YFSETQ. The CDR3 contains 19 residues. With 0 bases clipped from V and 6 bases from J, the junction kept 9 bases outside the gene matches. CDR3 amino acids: CASSLAPGTSGRGVNEQFF. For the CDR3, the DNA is TGCGCCAGCAGCTTGGCCCCCGGGACTAGCGGGAGGGGGGTCAATGAGCAGTTCTTC.

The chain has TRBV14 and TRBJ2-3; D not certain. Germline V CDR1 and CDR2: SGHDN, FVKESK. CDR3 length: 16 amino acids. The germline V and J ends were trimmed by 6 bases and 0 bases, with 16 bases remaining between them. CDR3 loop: CASSLQQSLSTDTQYF. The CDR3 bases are TGTGCCAGCAGTCTCCAACAGTCTCTTAGCACAGATACGCAGTATTTT.

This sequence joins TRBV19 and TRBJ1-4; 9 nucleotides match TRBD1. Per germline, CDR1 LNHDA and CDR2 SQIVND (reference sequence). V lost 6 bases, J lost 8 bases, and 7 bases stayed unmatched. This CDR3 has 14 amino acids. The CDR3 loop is CASSWTGDGEKLFF. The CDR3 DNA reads TGTGCCAGTAGCTGGACAGGGGATGGCGAAAAACTGTTTTTT. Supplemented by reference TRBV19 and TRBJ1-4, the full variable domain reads DGGITQSPKYLFRKEGQNVTLSCEQNLNHDAMYWYRQDPGQGLRLIYYSQIVNDFQKGDIAEGYSVSREKKESFPLTVTSAQKNPTAFYLCASSWTGDGEKLFFGSGTQLSVL.

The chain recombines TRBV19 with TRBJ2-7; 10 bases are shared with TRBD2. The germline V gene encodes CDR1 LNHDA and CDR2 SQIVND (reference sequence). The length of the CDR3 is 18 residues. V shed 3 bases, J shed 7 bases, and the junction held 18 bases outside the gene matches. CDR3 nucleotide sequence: TGTGCCAGTAGTATTCGCCTAGCCGGGACTAGCGTCGGGATGGAGCAGTACTTC. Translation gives CASSIRLAGTSVGMEQYF.

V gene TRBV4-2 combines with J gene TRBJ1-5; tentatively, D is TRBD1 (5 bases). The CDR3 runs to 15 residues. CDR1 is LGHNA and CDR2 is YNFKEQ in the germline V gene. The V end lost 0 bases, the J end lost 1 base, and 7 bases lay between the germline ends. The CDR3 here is CASSQEQGSNQPQHF. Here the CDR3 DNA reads TGTGCCAGCAGCCAAGAGCAGGGAAGCAATCAGCCCCAGCATTTT.

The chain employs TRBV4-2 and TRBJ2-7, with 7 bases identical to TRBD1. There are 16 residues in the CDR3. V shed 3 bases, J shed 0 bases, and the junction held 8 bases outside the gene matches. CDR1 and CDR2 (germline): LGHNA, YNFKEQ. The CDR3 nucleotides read TGTGCCAGCAGCCAGGAGACAGGGTCGAACTCCTACGAGCAGTACTTC. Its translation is CASSQETGSNSYEQYF.